Following are 8 T cell receptor beta chains from one sample sequenced in a study of blood T cell repertoires in COVID-19. The repertoire was sequenced with immunoSEQ multiplex PCR; TCRdb's copy has only in-frame clones and lacks some. This repertoire shows 300,000 to 350,000 clones, 90% found once; its top ten account for 6% to 7%. Sequenced material: peripheral blood. The receptors stem from a young woman with COVID-19, enrolled during active disease.

This chain joins TRBV24-1 and TRBJ1-3; D unresolved. V shed 1 base and J shed 1 base, with 7 bases lying between them. The germline CDR1 and CDR2 sequences are KGHDR and SFDVKD. The CDR3 loop spans 15 amino acids. CDR3 sequence: CATSDFAKSGNTIYF. In DNA, the CDR3 is TGTGCCACCAGTGATTTTGCGAAATCTGGAAACACCATATATTTT.

Points on this clone: A read error may account for a junction end that differs from germline. The rearrangement uses TRBV4-3 and TRBJ2-1; a weak D match, TRBD2 (5 bases). This CDR3 contains 13 residues. Germline V gene data show CDR1 as LGHNA and CDR2 as YSLEER. CDR3 bases: TGCGCCAGCAGCAACCACGGGGTAAATGTGCAGTTCTTC. Its protein product is CASSNHGVNVQFF.

CDR3 sequence: CASSLGSTNTEAFF. In nucleotides, the CDR3 is TGTGCCAGCAGCTTAGGATCCACAAACACTGAAGCTTTCTTT. The genes are TRBV11-1 and TRBJ1-1; D is uncertain. The ends were cut back, 1 base at V and 2 bases at J, with 8 bases in the middle. Germline CDR1 SGHAT, CDR2 FQDESV (reference sequence). The CDR3 runs to 14 residues.

The J gene is TRBJ2-7, the V gene TRBV6-5; D is ambiguous. The CDR3 totals 13 residues. Trimming cost V 6 bases and J 6 bases, with 15 bases left between them. The germline V gene has CDR1 MNHEY and CDR2 SVGAGI. CDR3 sequence: CASRADIASEQYF. The CDR3 nucleotides read TGTGCCAGCAGGGCCGACATTGCAAGCGAGCAGTACTTC.

The chain links TRBV6-2 or TRBV6-3 to TRBJ2-7, with 7 bases lining up with TRBD2. CDR1 is MNHEY, CDR2 SVGEGT, per germline. CDR3 length equals 17 residues. The V segment lost 0 bases and the J segment 6 bases; nucleotides outside the gene matches: 14. DNA of the CDR3: TGTGCCAGCAGTTACTCGATTCGGGGAGGGCCTTCGACCGAGCAGTACTTC. It specifies CASSYSIRGGPSTEQYF.

The chain couples TRBV12-3 or TRBV12-4 to TRBJ1-2; D is uncertain. V was trimmed by 1 base and J by 2 bases, leaving 5 bases between them. The CDR3 consists of 13 residues. CDR3 amino acids: CASSLGANYGYTF. CDR3 nucleotide sequence: TGTGCCAGCAGTTTAGGGGCGAACTATGGCTACACCTTC.

J is TRBJ1-5 and V is TRBV7-9, with 7 bases aligning to TRBD1. CDR3 size: 13 residues. CDR1 is SEHNR and CDR2 is FQNEAQ in the germline V gene (reference sequence). The V segment lost 3 bases and the J segment 4 bases; nucleotides outside the gene matches: 0. CDR3: CASSLTGNQPQHF. CDR3 nucleotide sequence: TGTGCCAGCAGCTTGACAGGGAATCAGCCCCAGCATTTT.

The rearrangement links TRBV28 to TRBJ2-3; perhaps TRBD1 as D (5 bases). The CDR3 extends over 14 amino acids. Germline values: CDR1 MDHEN, CDR2 SYDVKM. V was trimmed by 8 bases and J by 0 bases, leaving 12 bases between them. In nucleotides, the CDR3 is TGTGCCAGCCTTGGGGCGCTAAGCACAGATACGCAGTATTTT. Translated: CASLGALSTDTQYF.